Following are 13 T cell receptor beta chains from one sample sequenced in a study of blood T cells in healthy people across ages. Then a second PCR, running about 7 to 11 cycles, was carried out with a sample-barcoded 5' primer and a J-beta primer mix. TCRdb reprocessed the 5' RACE reads via MiXCR and lists one record per CDR3 protein. The data show about 1.7 million distinct CDR3 sequences, 25% to 30% seen once. The sample was blood. These TCRs come from a woman in her 30s in good health.

This clonotype was counted only a few times. The chain carries TRBV7-2 and TRBJ2-1; tentative D call: TRBD2 (5 bases). Germline CDR1 and CDR2: SGHTA and FQGNSA. The CDR3 is 14 residues long. The V and J ends lost 5 bases and 4 bases respectively, with 12 bases between them. CDR3 residues: CASSPPGYYNEQFF. The CDR3 coding sequence is TGTGCCAGCAGCCCTCCGGGATATTACAATGAGCAGTTCTTC. Together with reference TRBV7-2 and TRBJ2-1, the CDR3 gives the full variable domain: GAGVSQSPSNKVTEKGKDVELRCDPISGHTALYWYRQSLGQGLEFLIYFQGNSAPDKSGLPSDRFSAERTGGSVSTLTIQRTQQEDSAVYLCASSPPGYYNEQFFGPGTRLTVL.

In this sample, this clonotype turned up a few times. V is TRBV5-1 and J is TRBJ1-2; D perhaps matches TRBD1 (5 bases). Germline CDR1 SGHRS, CDR2 YFSETQ. CDR3 size: 15 residues. V was shortened by 0 bases and J by 13 bases, with 22 bases between the two germline ends. This CDR3 reads CASSLDGASQGQGTF. CDR3 bases: TGCGCCAGCAGCTTGGACGGGGCTTCCCAGGGCCAAGGCACCTTC.

The chain combines TRBV20-1 with TRBJ1-1; 9 bases align to TRBD1. Trimming cost V 6 bases and J 3 bases; bases outside gene matches: 11. Germline V CDR1 and CDR2: DFQATT, SNEGSKA (reference sequence). This CDR3 is 15 amino acids long. The CDR3 loop reads CSANRQGVWDTEAFF. CDR3 nucleotide sequence: TGCAGTGCCAATCGACAGGGGGTTTGGGACACTGAAGCTTTCTTT.

The table lists this clonotype with many counts. The V call is TRBV7-8, the J call TRBJ1-2; tentative D call: TRBD1 (5 bases). Germline V gene sequence: CDR1 SGHVS, CDR2 FQNEAQ. The CDR3 spans 16 residues. The V end was cut by 2 bases, the J end by 5 bases, with 18 bases between. The CDR3 DNA sequence: TGTGCCAGCAGCTTAAACCCGGGACCGACGAAGTATGGCTACACCTTC. Protein sequence: CASSLNPGPTKYGYTF.

In regard to this clonotype: This may be a read error: a much more frequent sequence differs by one nucleotide. The gene calls are TRBV7-9 and TRBJ1-2; D gene unclear. Germline assignment: CDR1 SEHNR and CDR2 FQNEAQ (reference sequence). CDR3 length: 15 amino acids. CDR3: CVSSSDGGLSYGYTF. The CDR3 coding sequence is TGTGTCAGCAGCTCGGACGGCGGCTTATCCTATGGCTACACCTTC.

This chain links TRBV3-1 with TRBJ1-3, with TRBD1 matching over 8 bases. The V gene's germline CDR1 is LGHDT and CDR2 YNNKEL (reference sequence). V was pared by 4 bases and J by 7 bases, with 6 bases of the junction left unmatched. This CDR3 spans 14 amino acids. The DNA of the CDR3 is TGTGCCAGCAGCCGAGGGACAGGAGGGAACACCATATATTTT. It yields the protein CASSRGTGGNTIYF.

CDR3 sequence reads: CASSYSGTSEAFF. DNA of the CDR3: TGTGCCAGCAGTTACAGCGGGACAAGTGAAGCTTTCTTT. This chain connects TRBV6-2 or TRBV6-3 to TRBJ1-1; weak D call: TRBD1 (6 bases). Trimming took 2 bases from V and 7 from J, leaving 11 bases between them. This CDR3 is built from 13 residues. Germline-derived CDR1 and CDR2 are MNHEY and SVGEGT.

The chain recombines TRBV20-1 with TRBJ2-2; 14 nucleotides line up with TRBD2. Germline CDR1 is DFQATT and CDR2 is SNEGSKA (reference sequence). The CDR3 sequence is 15 residues long. V dropped 3 bases and J dropped 7; count of bases not matched to a gene: 4. The CDR3 region is CSASYGTSGSGELFF. CDR3 DNA: TGCAGTGCTAGTTACGGGACTAGCGGGAGCGGGGAGCTGTTTTTT.

This clonotype was seen ten or more times. The rearrangement uses TRBV5-4 and TRBJ2-7; no definite D call. The CDR3 length is 14 residues. V lost 0 bases and J 3 bases, leaving 10 bases between the germline ends. Germline V gene sequence: CDR1 SGHNT, CDR2 YYREEE (reference sequence). The CDR3 region is CASSLAPLNYEQYF. For the CDR3, the DNA is TGTGCCAGCAGCTTGGCCCCATTGAACTACGAGCAGTACTTC. The full variable domain, completed using reference TRBV5-4 and TRBJ2-7, is ETGVTQSPTHLIKTRGQQVTLRCSSQSGHNTVSWYQQALGQGPQFIFQYYREEENGRGNFPPRFSGLQFPNYSSELNVNALELDDSALYLCASSLAPLNYEQYFGPGTRLTVT.

The rearrangement joins TRBV6-5 to TRBJ1-2; D ambiguous. The CDR3 contains 15 residues. V shed 4 bases and J shed 2 bases, with 14 bases lying between them. In germline, CDR1 is MNHEY, CDR2 SVGAGI. CDR3 amino acids: CASSFNPGPNYGYTF. CDR3 bases: TGTGCCAGCAGTTTCAATCCGGGTCCAAACTATGGCTACACCTTC.

The genes are TRBV11-2 and TRBJ2-1, with TRBD2 matching over 7 bases. Germline values: CDR1 SGHAT, CDR2 FQNNGV. J gave up 3 bases and V 6 bases, and 8 bases lay outside the gene matches. The CDR3 spans 15 residues. CDR3 DNA sequence: TGTGCCAGCAGTTCAGCGGGGAGGCGCTACAATGAGCAGTTCTTC. Translating gives CASSSAGRRYNEQFF.

In this sample, this clonotype turned up a few times. The gene calls are TRBV25-1 and TRBJ1-1, with unresolved D. The V and J ends lost 1 base and 1 base respectively, with 4 bases between them. The CDR3 totals 13 residues. Germline V CDR1 and CDR2: MGHDK, SYGVNS. CDR3 coding DNA: TGTGCCAGCAGTGAATGGTCGAACACTGAAGCTTTCTTT. Amino acid sequence: CASSEWSNTEAFF.

This clonotype was detected only a few times. V is TRBV6-6 and J is TRBJ2-3; D not certain. Trimming removed 11 bases at V and 11 bases at J, with 26 bases between. In germline, CDR1 is MNHNY, CDR2 SVGAGI (reference sequence). CDR3 length equals 14 residues. In DNA form, the CDR3 reads TGTGCCGGTTTCGGCGATTCCAGCTTTCTGGGGCAGTATTTT. This sequence encodes CAGFGDSSFLGQYF.